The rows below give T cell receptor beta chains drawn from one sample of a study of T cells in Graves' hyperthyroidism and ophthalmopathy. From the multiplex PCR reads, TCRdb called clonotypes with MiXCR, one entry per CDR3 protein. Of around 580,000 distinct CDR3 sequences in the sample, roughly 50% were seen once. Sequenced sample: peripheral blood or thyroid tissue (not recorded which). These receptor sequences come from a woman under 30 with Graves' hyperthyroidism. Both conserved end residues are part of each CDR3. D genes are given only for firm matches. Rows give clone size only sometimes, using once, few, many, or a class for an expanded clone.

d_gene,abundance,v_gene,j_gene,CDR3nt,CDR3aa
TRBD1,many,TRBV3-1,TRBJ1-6,TGTGCCAGCAGTAGGACAGGGGACTGGAATAATTCACCCCTCCACTTT,CASSRTGDWNNSPLHF
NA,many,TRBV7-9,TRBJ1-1,TGTGCCAGCAACGATTTGGGGGTTAACACTGAAGCTTTCTTT,CASNDLGVNTEAFF
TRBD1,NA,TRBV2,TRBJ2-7,TGTGCCAGCAGTCAGTCGGGACAGGGGCGCGAGCAGTACTTC,CASSQSGQGREQYF
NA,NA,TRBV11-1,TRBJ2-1,NA,CASSLDFAGGNNEQFF
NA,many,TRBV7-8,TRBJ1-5,TGTGCCAGCAGCCCATCACAGCTCAATCAGCCCCAGCATTTT,CASSPSQLNQPQHF
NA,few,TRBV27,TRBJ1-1,TGTGCCAGCAGTAATGGCCTTCCGGCTGAAGCTTTCTTT,CASSNGLPAEAFF
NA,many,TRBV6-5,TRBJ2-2,TGTGCCAGCAGACCACGATCTAAGTCAAGACTGAGGGAGCTGTTTTTT,CASRPRSKSRLRELFF
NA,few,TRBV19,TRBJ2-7,TGTGCCACCAATAAACAGGGGGGGGACTGGTACGAGCAGTACTTC,CATNKQGGDWYEQYF
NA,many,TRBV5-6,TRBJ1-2,TGTGCCAGCAGCTTTGGAAGCTCTGGCTACACCTTC,CASSFGSSGYTF
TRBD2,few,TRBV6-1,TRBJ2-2,TGTGCCAGCAGCGAGACTAGCGGGGAGTCCGGGGAGCTGTTTTTT,CASSETSGESGELFF
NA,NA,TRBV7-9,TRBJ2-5,TGTGCCAGCAGCCGGAACGCGGGGGAGACCCAGTACTTC,CASSRNAGETQYF
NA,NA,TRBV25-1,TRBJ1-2,TGTGCCAGCAGTGAACCATGGGGGGCCAAGGATGGCTACACCTTC,CASSEPWGAKDGYTF
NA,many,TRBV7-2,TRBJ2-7,TGTGCCAGCAGCTTACGGCGGGGAGCCGCCTACGAGCAGTACTTC,CASSLRRGAAYEQYF
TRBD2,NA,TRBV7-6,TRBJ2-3,TGTGCCAGCAGCTACAGCGGGAGTGACACAGATACGCAGTATTTT,CASSYSGSDTDTQYF
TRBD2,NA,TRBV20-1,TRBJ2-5,TGCAGTGCTAGAGATTATGCTAGCGGGAGAGGAGAGACCCAGTACTTC,CSARDYASGRGETQYF
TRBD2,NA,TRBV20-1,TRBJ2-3,TGCAGTGCTAGTTTAGCGGGAGCTGTTGGTACGCAGTATTTT,CSASLAGAVGTQYF
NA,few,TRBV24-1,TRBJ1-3,TGTGCCACCAGTGAGGCCGCCTCCTCTGGAAACACCATATATTTT,CATSEAASSGNTIYF
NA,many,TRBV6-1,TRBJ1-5,TGTGCCAGCAGTGAATCTCGAGATCAGCCCCAGCATTTT,CASSESRDQPQHF
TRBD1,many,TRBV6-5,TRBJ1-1,TGTGCCAGCAGAAAACGGGACAGGGAGAACACTGAAGCTTTCTTT,CASRKRDRENTEAFF
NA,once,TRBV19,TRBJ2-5,TGTGCCAGTAGCATACTTTACAATGAGACCCAGTACTTC,CASSILYNETQYF